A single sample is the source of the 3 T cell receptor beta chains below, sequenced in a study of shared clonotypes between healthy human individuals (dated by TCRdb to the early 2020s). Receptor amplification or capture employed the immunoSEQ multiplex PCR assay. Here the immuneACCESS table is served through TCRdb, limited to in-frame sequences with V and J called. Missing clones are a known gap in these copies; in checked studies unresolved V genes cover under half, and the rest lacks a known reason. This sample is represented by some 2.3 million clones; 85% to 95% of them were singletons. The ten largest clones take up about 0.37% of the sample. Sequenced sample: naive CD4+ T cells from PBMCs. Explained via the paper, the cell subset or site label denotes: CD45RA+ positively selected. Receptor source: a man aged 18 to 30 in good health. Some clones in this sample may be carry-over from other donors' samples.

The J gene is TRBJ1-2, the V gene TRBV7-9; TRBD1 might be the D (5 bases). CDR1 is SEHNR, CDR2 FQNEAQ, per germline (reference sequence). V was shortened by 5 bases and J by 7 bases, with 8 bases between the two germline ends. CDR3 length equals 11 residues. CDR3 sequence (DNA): TGTGCCAGCAGCCGTAGGGGTGGCTACACCTTC. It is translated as CASSRRGGYTF.

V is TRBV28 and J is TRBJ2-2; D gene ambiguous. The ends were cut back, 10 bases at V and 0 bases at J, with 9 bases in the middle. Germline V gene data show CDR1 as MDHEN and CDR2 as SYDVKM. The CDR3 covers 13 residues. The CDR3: CATRQTNTGELFF. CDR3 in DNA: TGTGCCACCCGTCAGACGAACACCGGGGAGCTGTTTTTT. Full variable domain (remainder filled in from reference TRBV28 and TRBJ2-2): DVKVTQSSRYLVKRTGEKVFLECVQDMDHENMFWYRQDPGLGLRLIYFSYDVKMKEKGDIPEGYSVSREKKERFSLILESASTNQTSMYLCATRQTNTGELFFGEGSRLTVL.

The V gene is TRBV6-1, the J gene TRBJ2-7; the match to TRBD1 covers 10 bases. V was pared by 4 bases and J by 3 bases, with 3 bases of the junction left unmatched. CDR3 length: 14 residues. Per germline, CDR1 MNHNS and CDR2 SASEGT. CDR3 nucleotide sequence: TGTGCCAGCAGTGTCCGGACAGGGGGCTACGAGCAGTACTTC. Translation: CASSVRTGGYEQYF.